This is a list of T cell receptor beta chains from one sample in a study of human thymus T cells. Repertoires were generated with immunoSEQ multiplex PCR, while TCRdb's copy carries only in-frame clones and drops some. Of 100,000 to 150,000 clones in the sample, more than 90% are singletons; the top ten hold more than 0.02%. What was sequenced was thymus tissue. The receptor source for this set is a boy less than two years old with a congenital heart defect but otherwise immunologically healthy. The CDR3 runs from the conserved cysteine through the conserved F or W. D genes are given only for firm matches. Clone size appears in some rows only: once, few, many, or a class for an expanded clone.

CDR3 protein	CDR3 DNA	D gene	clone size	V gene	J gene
CASSVGRRTNYNEQFF	TGTGCCAGCAGCGTAGGGCGGCGGACCAACTACAATGAGCAGTTCTTC	.	.	TRBV9	TRBJ2-1
CAIRQGGTTDTQYF	TGTGCCATCAGACAGGGCGGCACAACAGATACGCAGTATTTT	.	.	TRBV10-3	TRBJ2-3
CASSLAKGGGTEAFF	TGCGCCAGCAGCTTGGCCAAGGGGGGAGGAACTGAAGCTTTCTTT	.	.	TRBV5-1	TRBJ1-1
CASSVDPKRPQQDAFF	TGTGCCAGCAGCGTAGACCCTAAAAGGCCTCAACAGGACGCTTTCTTT	.	.	TRBV9	TRBJ1-1
CASSSVGTGAGNTIYF	TGTGCCAGCAGCTCCGTCGGGACAGGGGCTGGAAACACCATATATTTT	TRBD1	.	TRBV7-9	TRBJ1-3
CASSSRDTLSTDTQYF	TGTGCCAGCAGCTCTCGGGACACCCTTAGCACAGATACGCAGTATTTT	.	.	TRBV7-9	TRBJ2-3
CASSLGSTQYF	TGTGCCAGCAGCTTAGGGAGTACCCAGTACTTC	.	.	TRBV5-6	TRBJ2-5
CASSLTGNTEAFF	TGTGCCAGCAGTTTAACAGGGAACACTGAAGCTTTCTTT	.	.	TRBV27	TRBJ1-1
CASSHPPSQHF	TGTGCCAGCAGCCACCCCCCGTCCCAGCATTTT	.	once	TRBV6-5	TRBJ1-5
CASTAGQEPDATNEKLFF	TGCGCCAGCACCGCAGGACAGGAGCCAGATGCAACTAATGAAAAACTGTTTTTT	TRBD1	.	TRBV4-3	TRBJ1-4
CASSFGLAGVEQYF	TGTGCCAGCAGCTTCGGGCTAGCGGGGGTCGAGCAGTACTTC	TRBD2	.	TRBV5-6	TRBJ2-7
CASSSAAGYYYGYTF	TGTGCCAGCAGCTCCGCGGCAGGGTACTACTATGGCTACACCTTC	.	.	TRBV7-8	TRBJ1-2
CASSLVLGNGYTF	TGTGCCAGCAGCTTAGTCCTCGGGAATGGCTACACCTTC	.	.	TRBV7-9	TRBJ1-2
CASSHIPLDRVNSPLHF	TGTGCCAGCAGTCATATCCCGTTGGACAGGGTGAATTCACCCCTCCACTTT	TRBD1	.	TRBV27	TRBJ1-6
CASSKFPGQGGGNQPQHF	TGTGCCAGCAGCAAATTCCCGGGACAGGGAGGGGGCAATCAGCCCCAGCATTTT	TRBD1	.	TRBV7-6	TRBJ1-5
CASSPALSGGNSYEQYF	TGTGCCAGCAGCCCGGCCCTGAGCGGGGGAAATTCCTACGAGCAGTACTTC	TRBD2	.	TRBV9	TRBJ2-7
CASSDASQPPYNEQFF	TGTGCCAGCAGCGACGCTTCTCAGCCTCCCTACAATGAGCAGTTCTTC	.	.	TRBV9	TRBJ2-1
CASSEYVVFNTGELFF	TGTGCCAGCAGTGAATACGTGGTTTTTAACACCGGGGAGCTGTTTTTT	.	.	TRBV25-1	TRBJ2-2
CASSLTSGPNETQYF	TGTGCCAGCAGCTTGACTAGCGGGCCGAATGAGACCCAGTACTTC	TRBD2	.	TRBV5-6	TRBJ2-5
CASRSGGGAYNEQFF	TGTGCCAGCAGATCGGGCGGGGGGGCCTACAATGAGCAGTTCTTC	TRBD2	.	TRBV2	TRBJ2-1
CASSLPGVAGYEQYF	TGTGCCAGCAGCTTACCAGGGGTCGCTGGGTACGAGCAGTACTTC	.	.	TRBV7-2	TRBJ2-7
CASSQSGGDHNEQFF	TGTGCCAGCAGCCAATCCGGCGGGGACCACAATGAGCAGTTCTTC	.	.	TRBV4-2	TRBJ2-1
CASSLGGEAFF	TGTGCCAGCAGCTTAGGTGGGGAAGCTTTCTTT	.	.	TRBV7-6	TRBJ1-1
CASSSGTGGLQPQHF	TGTGCCAGCAGTTCCGGGACAGGGGGACTGCAGCCCCAGCATTTT	TRBD1	.	TRBV28	TRBJ1-5
CASSPRKIAEAFF	TGTGCCAGCAGTCCGCGGAAGATCGCTGAAGCTTTCTTT	.	.	TRBV14	TRBJ1-1
CASNNRDRGEKLFF	TGTGCCAGCAACAACCGGGACAGGGGAGAAAAACTGTTTTTT	TRBD1	.	TRBV28	TRBJ1-4
CAWSTPGQGLPVETVTEAFF	TGTGCCTGGAGTACCCCGGGACAGGGGTTACCAGTTGAGACTGTAACTGAAGCTTTCTTT	TRBD1	.	TRBV30	TRBJ1-1
CAWSRGGTSGGNEQFF	TGTGCCTGGAGTCGAGGAGGGACTAGCGGGGGGAATGAGCAGTTCTTC	TRBD2	.	TRBV30	TRBJ2-1
CASSLGQGTYNEQFF	TGTGCCAGCAGCCTCGGACAGGGAACCTACAATGAGCAGTTCTTC	TRBD1	.	TRBV11-3	TRBJ2-1
CASSQVDRTGELFF	TGTGCCAGCAGCCAGGTCGACCGCACCGGGGAGCTGTTTTTT	.	.	TRBV2	TRBJ2-2
CASSYSAAGTGYEQYF	TGTGCCAGCAGTTACTCGGCGGCCGGGACAGGCTACGAGCAGTACTTC	TRBD1	.	TRBV6-5	TRBJ2-7
CANRDRGKGQPQHF	TGCGCCAACCGAGACAGGGGGAAGGGACAGCCCCAGCATTTT	TRBD1	.	TRBV5-1	TRBJ1-5
CASSLSTPGQGTNTIYF	TGTGCCAGCAGCTTATCAACTCCGGGACAGGGAACAAACACCATATATTTT	TRBD1	.	TRBV7-9	TRBJ1-3
CASSTSGTNSPLHF	TGTGCCAGCAGTACCTCGGGGACCAATTCACCCCTCCACTTT	.	.	TRBV6-5	TRBJ1-6
CASSSGLAGENTGELFF	TGTGCCAGCAGCTCGGGACTAGCGGGGGAGAACACCGGGGAGCTGTTTTTT	TRBD2	.	TRBV11-2	TRBJ2-2